A single sample gave rise to the 27 T cell receptor beta chains below, sequenced in a study of human T cells and chemical hapten exposure. Time point here: patch test 1, 2 weeks after DPC sensitization. The treatment is: therapeutic diphenylcyclopropenone sensitization with weekly scalp DPC. One entry per CDR3 protein results from TCRdb running MiXCR on the RACE reads. This sample yields 180,000 or so distinct CDR3 sequences, of which around 24% are seen a single time; under 7% belongs to the top ten. The sample in question was whole blood, obtained in connection with sensitization to the hapten diphenylcyclopropenone (DPC). Receptor source: a woman in her fifties or sixties with alopecia areata. Some clones in this sample may be carry-over from other donors' samples.

This clonotype has more than one count but fewer than ten. CDR3 DNA sequence: TGTGCCAGCAGTTACGTCGGACTAGCGGGAGGTGATACGCAGTATTTT. It translates to CASSYVGLAGGDTQYF. The chain is built from TRBV6-5 and TRBJ2-3, with 14 bases matching TRBD2. This CDR3 has 16 amino acids. Trimming at V came to 2 bases and at J to 6 bases, leaving 4 bases not matched to a gene. CDR1 is MNHEY and CDR2 is SVGAGI in the germline V gene.

The J gene is TRBJ1-3, the V gene TRBV10-2; D might be TRBD1 (6 bases). The germline CDR1 and CDR2 sequences are WSHSY and SAAADI. V was pared by 5 bases and J by 0 bases, with 11 bases between. The CDR3 has 15 residues. The CDR3 DNA sequence: TGCGCCAGCAGTTCTACAGGGAACTCTGGAAACACCATATATTTT. It yields the protein CASSSTGNSGNTIYF.

This chain links TRBV30 with TRBJ2-2, with 9 bases fitting TRBD2. The germline V gene encodes CDR1 GTSNPN and CDR2 SVGIG (reference sequence). The CDR3 is 17 amino acids. Unmatched junction bases numbered 7, after V lost 2 bases and J lost 0 bases. The CDR3 DNA sequence: TGTGCCTGGAGTAATATAGGACTAGCGACGAACACCGGGGAGCTGTTTTTT. Translation gives CAWSNIGLATNTGELFF.

The chain is built from TRBV12-3 or TRBV12-4 and TRBJ1-2; D ambiguous. Trimming pared 5 bases from V and 6 bases from J, leaving 7 bases between. The CDR3 has 11 residues. The CDR3 is CASSRRDGYTF. The CDR3 DNA reads TGTGCCAGCAGTAGGAGGGATGGCTACACCTTC.

This clonotype was found a few times. V usage is TRBV20-1 and J usage is TRBJ2-1; 8 bases agree with TRBD2. This CDR3 spans 14 amino acids. V lost 1 base to trimming and J lost 8 bases; unmatched junction nucleotides: 7. Germline V gives CDR1 DFQATT, CDR2 SNEGSKA (reference sequence). CDR3 sequence (DNA): TGCAGTGCTAGAGGACTAGCGACCGTTGATGAGCAGTTCTTC. It yields the protein CSARGLATVDEQFF.

The table lists this clonotype with a few counts. V and J are TRBV20-1 and TRBJ2-3, with D perhaps matching TRBD2 (6 bases). The V end was cut by 6 bases, the J end by 4 bases, with 17 bases between. CDR1 is DFQATT, CDR2 SNEGSKA, per germline (reference sequence). The CDR3 runs to 14 residues. The CDR3 DNA follows: TGCAGTGCGTTAGGGGCGGCGGGGTCAGATACGCAGTATTTT. This translates into CSALGAAGSDTQYF.

The chain is built from TRBV12-3 or TRBV12-4 and TRBJ1-2, with TRBD1 matching 8 bases. Trimming cost V 4 bases and J 8 bases; bases outside gene matches: 6. This CDR3 is 13 amino acids long. The DNA for the CDR3 is TGTGCCAGCAGTTACCCAGGGGGCGGCGGCTACACCTTC. Translating it yields CASSYPGGGGYTF.

This clonotype showed up just a few times. V is TRBV29-1 and J is TRBJ2-7; D unresolved. The CDR3 sequence is 11 residues long. V was shortened by 6 bases and J by 6 bases, with 12 bases between the two germline ends. The germline CDR1 and CDR2 sequences are SQVTM and ANQGSEA. The CDR3 DNA sequence: TGCAGCGTGGGCGGTTTAGGCGAGCAGTACTTC. This encodes CSVGGLGEQYF.

This chain connects TRBV11-2 to TRBJ1-4; the D is unclear. The CDR3 loop spans 13 amino acids. Looked up from germline, CDR1 is SGHAT and CDR2 is FQNNGV. V lost 5 bases, J lost 7 bases, and 11 bases lay in between. In DNA, the CDR3 is TGTGCCAGCAGCCCCGGGTACCCTGAAAAACTGTTTTTT. Protein: CASSPGYPEKLFF.

This clonotype was recorded a few times. V and J are TRBV7-8 and TRBJ2-2, with D perhaps TRBD2 (5 bases). The germline CDR1 and CDR2 sequences are SGHVS and FQNEAQ. Trimming pared 5 bases from V and 1 base from J, leaving 14 bases between. CDR3 length: 16 residues. The chain's CDR3 is CASSLRSGVNTGELFF. CDR3 sequence (DNA): TGTGCCAGCAGCCTTAGGAGCGGAGTGAACACCGGGGAGCTGTTTTTT.

This sequence joins TRBV29-1 and TRBJ1-1; TRBD1 matches 7 bases. This CDR3 is 12 amino acids long. V shed 1 base, J shed 6 bases, and the junction held 2 bases outside the gene matches. CDR1 is SQVTM, CDR2 ANQGSEA, per germline. The CDR3, as DNA: TGCAGCGTTGAAGCGGACAGGCCTGAAGCTTTCTTT. Its translation: CSVEADRPEAFF.

This rearrangement joins TRBV7-8 to TRBJ2-7; D is perhaps TRBD2 (6 bases). The germline gives CDR1 SGHVS, CDR2 FQNEAQ. The CDR3 is 15 residues long. With 5 bases removed from V and 7 bases from J, the gap between germline ends came to 21 bases. CDR3 protein: CASSVAGLTSVEQYF. DNA of the CDR3: TGTGCCAGCAGCGTCGCGGGACTCACGTCGGTGGAGCAGTACTTC. The full variable domain, completed using reference TRBV7-8 and TRBJ2-7, is GAGVSQSPRYKVAKRGQDVALRCDPISGHVSLFWYQQALGQGPEFLTYFQNEAQLDKSGLPSDRFFAERPEGSVSTLKIQRTQQEDSAVYLCASSVAGLTSVEQYFGPGTRLTVT.

The chain joins TRBV29-1 to TRBJ1-2; no firm D call. V dropped 1 base and J dropped 8 bases, with 5 bases sitting between them. The CDR3 is 10 amino acids. Germline V lookup: CDR1 SQVTM, CDR2 ANQGSEA. CDR3 loop: CSVEGSGYTF. For the CDR3, the DNA is TGCAGCGTTGAAGGTAGCGGCTACACCTTC. Full variable domain (rest looked up from reference TRBV29-1 and TRBJ1-2): SAVISQKPSRDICQRGTSLTIQCQVDSQVTMMFWYRQQPGQSLTLIATANQGSEATYESGFVIDKFPISRPNLTFSTLTVSNMSPEDSSIYLCSVEGSGYTFGSGTRLTVV.

This chain joins TRBV7-6 and TRBJ1-1, with D maybe TRBD1 (5 bases). Germline CDR1 is SGHVS and CDR2 is FNYEAQ. The CDR3 length is 14 residues. V shed 1 base and J shed 6 bases, with 12 bases lying between them. CDR3: CASSLELGGAEAFF. For the CDR3, the DNA is TGTGCCAGCAGCTTAGAGCTGGGGGGGGCTGAAGCTTTCTTT.

CDR3 loop: CASSYGPTGELFF. In DNA, the CDR3 is TGTGCCAGCAGTTATGGCCCCACCGGGGAGCTGTTTTTT. The chain links TRBV7-3 to TRBJ2-2; no firm D call. From germline, CDR1 is SGHTA and CDR2 FQGTGA. V was pared by 6 bases and J by 4 bases, with 9 bases between. This CDR3 has 13 residues.

The chain has TRBV20-1 and TRBJ2-7; D remains ambiguous. V gave up 2 bases and J gave up 3 bases, with 11 bases separating them. The CDR3 is 13 residues long. Per germline, CDR1 DFQATT and CDR2 SNEGSKA (reference sequence). CDR3 residues: CSARRRNNYEQYF. The CDR3 coding sequence is TGCAGTGCTAGAAGACGGAACAACTACGAGCAGTACTTC.

V and J are TRBV3-1 and TRBJ1-1; 8 bases are a match to TRBD1. With 4 bases clipped from V and 3 bases from J, the junction kept 13 bases outside the gene matches. Germline assignment: CDR1 LGHDT and CDR2 YNNKEL (reference sequence). This CDR3 region has 17 residues. CDR3 loop: CASSLPGGAGLDTEAFF. DNA of the CDR3: TGTGCCAGCAGCCTGCCAGGGGGCGCAGGATTGGACACTGAAGCTTTCTTT.

This clonotype came up a few times. V gene TRBV10-3 combines with J gene TRBJ2-7; 9 nucleotides line up with TRBD2. CDR3 length: 16 amino acids. Germline values: CDR1 ENHRY, CDR2 SYGVKD. Trimming removed 0 bases from V and 2 bases from J; junction bases left unmatched: 5. In DNA, the CDR3 is TGTGCCATCAGTGAGTCGCTTGGCGGGAGGGCCTACGAGCAGTACTTC. This gives the protein CAISESLGGRAYEQYF.

This clonotype was counted many times. The chain uses TRBV5-1 and TRBJ2-7, with D possibly called TRBD1 or TRBD2 (5 bases each). Looked up from germline, CDR1 is SGHRS and CDR2 is YFSETQ. CDR3 size: 17 residues. The V gene lost 0 bases and the J gene lost 3 bases, with 19 bases spanning the gap. The CDR3 loop reads CASSLERTLSGNYEQYF. The CDR3 DNA sequence: TGCGCCAGCAGCTTGGAAAGGACACTGAGCGGTAACTACGAGCAGTACTTC.

The chain recombines TRBV3-1 with TRBJ1-2, with TRBD1 identical over 8 bases. Germline V lookup: CDR1 LGHDT, CDR2 YNNKEL (reference sequence). J was trimmed by 8 bases and V by 6 bases; bases with no gene match: 8. This CDR3 is built from 13 residues. CDR3 in DNA: TGTGCCAGCAGACTCGACAGGGGAGGGGGCTACACCTTC. Its protein is CASRLDRGGGYTF.

This clonotype was found a few times. The rearrangement joins TRBV20-1 to TRBJ2-1; TRBD2 aligns across 7 bases. Losses at the gene ends were 4 bases for V and 7 bases for J; bases not matched to a gene: 13. The CDR3 totals 15 residues. CDR1 DFQATT and CDR2 SNEGSKA come from the germline V gene (reference sequence). CDR3 loop: CSANGNGAGINEQFF. The CDR3 nucleotides are TGCAGTGCTAATGGGAACGGAGCGGGGATAAATGAGCAGTTCTTC.

This clonotype was found a few times. This chain connects TRBV6-2 or TRBV6-3 to TRBJ1-5; no firm D call. This CDR3 comprises 12 residues. The germline CDR1 and CDR2 sequences are MNHEY and SVGEGT. Trimming pared 5 bases from V and 6 bases from J, leaving 8 bases between. CDR3 DNA sequence: TGTGCCAGCAGTGTAGGGAGTCAGCCCCAGCATTTT. Its protein is CASSVGSQPQHF.

The rearrangement links TRBV5-1 to TRBJ2-7; TRBD1 might be the D (6 bases). The ends were cut back, 4 bases at V and 0 bases at J, with 11 bases in the middle. CDR1 and CDR2 from the germline V gene are SGHRS and YFSETQ. The CDR3 runs to 14 residues. The CDR3: CASSATTGSYEQYF. Here the CDR3 DNA reads TGCGCCAGCAGCGCAACGACAGGCTCCTACGAGCAGTACTTC.

The genes are TRBV7-9 and TRBJ2-7; 11 positions agree with TRBD2. The CDR3 length is 16 residues. V gave up 4 bases and J gave up 0 bases; unmatched junction bases: 5. Per the germline V gene, CDR1 is SEHNR and CDR2 is FQNEAQ (reference sequence). CDR3 DNA sequence: TGTGCCAGCAGCTACCGACTAGCGGGAAGCTCCTACGAGCAGTACTTC. Its translation is CASSYRLAGSSYEQYF.

The V call is TRBV6-5, the J call TRBJ2-7; a weak D match, TRBD1 (7 bases). The V and J ends lost 6 bases and 2 bases respectively, with 14 bases between them. Germline V gene data show CDR1 as MNHEY and CDR2 as SVGAGI. The CDR3 runs 14 residues. CDR3 sequence: CASSRQGGPYEQYF. In nucleotides, the CDR3 is TGTGCCAGCAGCCGACAGGGAGGACCCTACGAGCAGTACTTC.

V gene TRBV5-1 combines with J gene TRBJ1-1; a weak D match, TRBD1 (5 bases). The CDR3 runs to 13 residues. Germline values: CDR1 SGHRS, CDR2 YFSETQ. Deletions cut 4 bases from V and 12 bases from J, with 19 bases between. In DNA, the CDR3 is TGCGCCAGCAGCCCGTGGGGCTCCGGCGAGACTTTCTTT. It yields the protein CASSPWGSGETFF.

In nucleotides, the CDR3 is TGTGCCAGCAGCTTAATCGGCCGAGAGACCCAGTACTTC. This encodes CASSLIGRETQYF. The chain joins TRBV11-1 to TRBJ2-5; D unresolved. CDR3 length equals 13 residues. Trimming left V 2 bases short and J 4 bases short, with 8 bases between. Germline loops: CDR1 SGHAT, CDR2 FQDESV (reference sequence).